The rows below give T cell receptor beta chains drawn from one sample of a study of blood T cell repertoires in COVID-19. Measured with immunoSEQ multiplex PCR; TCRdb has only the in-frame clones, and not every one. Among about 94,000 clones listed, about 90% were seen once. Sequenced material: peripheral blood. Receptors were obtained from a human donor with acute or convalescent COVID-19. The donor label of this sample is uncertain. Each CDR3 is given with its conserved first and last residue. D genes are given only for firm matches. A row's size may be missing; if present it is once, few, many or a size class.

CDR3 protein	CDR3 DNA	J gene	D gene	V gene	clone size
CASSLDRARRGTDTQYF	TGTGCCAGCAGCTTAGACAGGGCCCGTCGTGGCACAGATACGCAGTATTTT	TRBJ2-3	TRBD1	TRBV5-5	-
CASSQDAGVGQPQHF	TGTGCCAGCAGCCAAGACGCCGGGGTAGGTCAGCCCCAGCATTTT	TRBJ1-5	-	TRBV3-1/TRBV3-2	-
CASSRTAGSYYEQYF	TGTGCCAGCTCACGAACGGCGGGGAGCTACTACGAGCAGTACTTC	TRBJ2-7	-	TRBV18	-
CASSLGGQVYEKLFF	TGTGCCAGCAGCTTAGGGGGACAGGTTTATGAAAAACTGTTTTTT	TRBJ1-4	TRBD1	TRBV7-8	-
CASSFTGGNNSPLHF	TGTGCCAGCAGTTTTACAGGGGGCAATAATTCACCCCTCCACTTT	TRBJ1-6	TRBD1	TRBV28	-
CASSKTSGSSYEQYF	TGTGCCAGCAGCAAAACTAGCGGGAGCTCCTACGAGCAGTACTTC	TRBJ2-7	TRBD2	TRBV11-3	once
CASRDRGYTGELFF	TGTGCCAGCAGGGACAGGGGGTACACCGGGGAGCTGTTTTTT	TRBJ2-2	TRBD1	TRBV2	-
CASSYGTGTNQPQHF	TGTGCCAGCAGTTACGGGACAGGGACCAATCAGCCCCAGCATTTT	TRBJ1-5	TRBD1	TRBV6-5	-
CASSQDRDRYQYF	TGTGCCAGCAGCCAAGACCGGGACAGATATCAGTACTTC	TRBJ2-4	TRBD1	TRBV3-1/TRBV3-2	-
CATTAAGTDTQYF	TGTGCCACCACCGCCGCGGGCACAGATACGCAGTATTTT	TRBJ2-3	-	TRBV6-5	-
CAISERGQNYGYTF	TGTGCCATCAGTGAGAGGGGACAGAACTATGGCTACACCTTC	TRBJ1-2	TRBD1	TRBV10-3	-
CASSYELQNTEAFF	TGTGCCAGCAGTTACGAGTTGCAGAACACTGAAGCTTTCTTT	TRBJ1-1	-	TRBV6-2/TRBV6-3	-
CASSLGRLAGGYQETQYF	TGTGCCAGCAGCTTAGGTCGACTAGCGGGGGGGTACCAAGAGACCCAGTACTTC	TRBJ2-5	TRBD2	TRBV11-2	-
CASARQGVRETQYF	TGTGCCAGCGCGCGACAGGGCGTTCGGGAGACCCAGTACTTC	TRBJ2-5	TRBD1	TRBV6-5	-
CASSERGTYGYTF	TGTGCCAGCAGTGAAAGGGGAACCTATGGCTACACCTTC	TRBJ1-2	-	TRBV6-1	-